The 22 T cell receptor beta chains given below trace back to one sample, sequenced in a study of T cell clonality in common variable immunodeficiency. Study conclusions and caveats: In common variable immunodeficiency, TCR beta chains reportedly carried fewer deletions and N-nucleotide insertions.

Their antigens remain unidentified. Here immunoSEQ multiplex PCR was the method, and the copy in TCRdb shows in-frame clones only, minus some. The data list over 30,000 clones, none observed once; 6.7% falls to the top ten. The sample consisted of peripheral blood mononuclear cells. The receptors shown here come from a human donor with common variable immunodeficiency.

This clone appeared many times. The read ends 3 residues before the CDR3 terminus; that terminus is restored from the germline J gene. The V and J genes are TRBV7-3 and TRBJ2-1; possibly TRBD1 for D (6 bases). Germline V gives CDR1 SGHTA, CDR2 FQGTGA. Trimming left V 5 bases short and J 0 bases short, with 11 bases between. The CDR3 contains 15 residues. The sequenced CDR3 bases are TGTGCCAGCAGCAAACCACAGGGCTCCTACAATGAG. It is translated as CASSKPQGSYNE. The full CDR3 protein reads CASSKPQGSYNEQFF. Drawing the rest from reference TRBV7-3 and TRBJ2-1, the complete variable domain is GAGVSQTPSNKVTEKGKYVELRCDPISGHTALYWYRQSLGQGPEFLIYFQGTGAADDSGLPNDRFFAVRPEGSVSTLKIQRTERGDSAVYLCASSKPQGSYNEQFFGPGTRLTVL.

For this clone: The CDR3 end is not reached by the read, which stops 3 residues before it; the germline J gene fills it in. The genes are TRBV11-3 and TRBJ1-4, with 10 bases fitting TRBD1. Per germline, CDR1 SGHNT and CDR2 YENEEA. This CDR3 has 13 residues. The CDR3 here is CASSYGQGGKLFF. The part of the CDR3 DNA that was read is TGTGCCAGCAGCTACGGACAGGGGGGGAAA.

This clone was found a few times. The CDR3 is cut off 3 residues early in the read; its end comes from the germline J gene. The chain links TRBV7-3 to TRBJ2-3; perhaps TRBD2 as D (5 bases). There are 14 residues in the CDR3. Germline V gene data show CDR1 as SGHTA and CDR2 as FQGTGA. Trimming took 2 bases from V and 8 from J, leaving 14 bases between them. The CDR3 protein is CASSLSAGGRTQYF. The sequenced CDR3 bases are TGTGCCAGCAGCTTATCCGCAGGCGGGCGTACG.

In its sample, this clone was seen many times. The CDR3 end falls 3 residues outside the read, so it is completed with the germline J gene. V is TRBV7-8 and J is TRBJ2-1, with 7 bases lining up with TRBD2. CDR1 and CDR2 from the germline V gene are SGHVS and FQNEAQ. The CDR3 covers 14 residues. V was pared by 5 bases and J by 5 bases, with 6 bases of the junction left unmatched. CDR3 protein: CASSRTSVHNEQFF. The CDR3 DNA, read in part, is TGTGCCAGCAGCAGAACTAGCGTACACAATGAG. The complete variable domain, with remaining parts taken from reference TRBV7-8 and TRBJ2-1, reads GAGVSQSPRYKVAKRGQDVALRCDPISGHVSLFWYQQALGQGPEFLTYFQNEAQLDKSGLPSDRFFAERPEGSVSTLKIQRTQQEDSAVYLCASSRTSVHNEQFFGPGTRLTVL.

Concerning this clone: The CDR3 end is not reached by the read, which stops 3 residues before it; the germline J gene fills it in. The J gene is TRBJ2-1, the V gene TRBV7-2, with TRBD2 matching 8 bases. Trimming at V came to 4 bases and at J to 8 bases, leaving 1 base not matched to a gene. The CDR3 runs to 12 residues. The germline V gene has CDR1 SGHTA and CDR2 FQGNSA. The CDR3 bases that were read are TGTGCCAGCAGCTGGACTAGCTATGAG. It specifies CASSWTSYE. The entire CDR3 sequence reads CASSWTSYEQFF.

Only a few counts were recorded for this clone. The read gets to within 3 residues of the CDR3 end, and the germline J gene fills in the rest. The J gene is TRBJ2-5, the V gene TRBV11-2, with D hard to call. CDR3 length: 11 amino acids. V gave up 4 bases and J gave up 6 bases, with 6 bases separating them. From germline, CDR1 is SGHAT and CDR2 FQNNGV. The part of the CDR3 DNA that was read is TGTGCCAGCAGCTCCCCCAAGACC. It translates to CASSSPKT. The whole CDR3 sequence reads CASSSPKTQYF.

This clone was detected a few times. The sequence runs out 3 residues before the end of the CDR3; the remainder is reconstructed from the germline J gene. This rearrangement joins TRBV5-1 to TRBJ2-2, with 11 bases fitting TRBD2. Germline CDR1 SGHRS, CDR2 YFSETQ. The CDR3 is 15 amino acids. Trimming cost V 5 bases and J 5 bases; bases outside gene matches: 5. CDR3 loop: CASSSGRERTGELFF. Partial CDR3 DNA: TGCGCCAGCAGTAGCGGGAGGGAGAGAACCGGGGAG.

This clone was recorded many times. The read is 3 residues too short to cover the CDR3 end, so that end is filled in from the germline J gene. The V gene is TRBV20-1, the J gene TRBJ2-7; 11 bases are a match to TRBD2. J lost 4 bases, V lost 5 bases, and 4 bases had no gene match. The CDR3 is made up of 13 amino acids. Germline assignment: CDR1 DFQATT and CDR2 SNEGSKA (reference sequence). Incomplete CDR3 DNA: TGCAGTGCTTGGACTAGCGGGTCGTACGAG. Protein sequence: CSAWTSGSYE. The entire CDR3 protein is CSAWTSGSYEQYF.

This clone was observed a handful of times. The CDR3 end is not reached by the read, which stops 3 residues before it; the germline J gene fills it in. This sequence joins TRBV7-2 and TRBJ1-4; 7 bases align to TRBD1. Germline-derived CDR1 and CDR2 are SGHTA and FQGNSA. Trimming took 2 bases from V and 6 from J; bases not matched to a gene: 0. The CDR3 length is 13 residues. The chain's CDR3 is CASSLTGDEKLFF. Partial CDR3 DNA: TGTGCCAGCAGCTTAACAGGGGATGAAAAA.

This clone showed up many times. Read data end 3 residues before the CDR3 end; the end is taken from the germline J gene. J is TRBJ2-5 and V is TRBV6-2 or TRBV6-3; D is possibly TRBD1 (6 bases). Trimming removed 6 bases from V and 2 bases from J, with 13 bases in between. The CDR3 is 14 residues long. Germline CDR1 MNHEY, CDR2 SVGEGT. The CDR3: CASRKNRVQETQYF. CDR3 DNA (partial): TGTGCCAGCAGGAAGAACAGGGTACAAGAGACC.

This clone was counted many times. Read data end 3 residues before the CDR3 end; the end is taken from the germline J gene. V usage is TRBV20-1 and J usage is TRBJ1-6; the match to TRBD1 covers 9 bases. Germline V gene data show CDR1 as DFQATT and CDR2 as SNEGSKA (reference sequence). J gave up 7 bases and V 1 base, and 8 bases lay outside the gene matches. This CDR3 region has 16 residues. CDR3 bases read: TGCAGTGCTAGAGCGGGGGGGGACAGGGTCAATTCACCC. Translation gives CSARAGGDRVNSP. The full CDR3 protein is CSARAGGDRVNSPLHF.

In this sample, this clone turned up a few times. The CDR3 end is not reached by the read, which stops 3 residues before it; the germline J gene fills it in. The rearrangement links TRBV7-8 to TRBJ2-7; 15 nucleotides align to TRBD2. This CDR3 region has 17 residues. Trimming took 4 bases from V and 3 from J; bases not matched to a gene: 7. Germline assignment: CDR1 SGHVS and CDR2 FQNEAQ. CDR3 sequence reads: CASSYGLAGGPDYEQYF. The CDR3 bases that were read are TGTGCCAGCAGCTATGGACTAGCGGGAGGGCCCGACTACGAG.

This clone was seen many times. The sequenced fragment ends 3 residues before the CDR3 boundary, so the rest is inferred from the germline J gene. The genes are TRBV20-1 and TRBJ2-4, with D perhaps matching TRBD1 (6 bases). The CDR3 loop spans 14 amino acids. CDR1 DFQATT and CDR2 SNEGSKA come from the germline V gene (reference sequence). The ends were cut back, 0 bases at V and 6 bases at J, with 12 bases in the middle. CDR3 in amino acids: CSARDRRGINIQYF. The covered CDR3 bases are TGCAGTGCTAGAGATCGTAGGGGGATAAACATT.

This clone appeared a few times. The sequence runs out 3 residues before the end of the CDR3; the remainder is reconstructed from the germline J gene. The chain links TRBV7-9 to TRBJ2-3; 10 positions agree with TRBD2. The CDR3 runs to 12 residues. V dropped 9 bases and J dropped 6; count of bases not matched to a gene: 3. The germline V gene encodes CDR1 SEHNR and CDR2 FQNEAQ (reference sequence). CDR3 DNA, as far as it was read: TGTGCCAGTAAAGCGGGAGGGGATACG. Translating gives CASKAGGDT. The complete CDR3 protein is CASKAGGDTQYF.

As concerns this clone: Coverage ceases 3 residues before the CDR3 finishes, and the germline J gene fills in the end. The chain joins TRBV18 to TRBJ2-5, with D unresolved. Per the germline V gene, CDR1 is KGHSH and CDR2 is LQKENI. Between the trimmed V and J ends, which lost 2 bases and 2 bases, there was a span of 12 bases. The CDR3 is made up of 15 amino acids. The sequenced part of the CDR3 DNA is TGTGCCAGCTCACCAGGCCCCAGAGAACAAGAGACC. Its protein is CASSPGPREQET. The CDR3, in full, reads CASSPGPREQETQYF.

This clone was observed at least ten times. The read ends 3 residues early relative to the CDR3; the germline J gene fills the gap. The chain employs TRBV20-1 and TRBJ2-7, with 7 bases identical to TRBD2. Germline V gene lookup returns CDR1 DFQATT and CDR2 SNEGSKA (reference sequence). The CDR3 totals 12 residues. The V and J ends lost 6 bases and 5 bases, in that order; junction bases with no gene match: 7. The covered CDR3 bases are TGCAGTGCAAGGCCCGGGACTAACGAG. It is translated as CSARPGTNE. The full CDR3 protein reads CSARPGTNEQYF.

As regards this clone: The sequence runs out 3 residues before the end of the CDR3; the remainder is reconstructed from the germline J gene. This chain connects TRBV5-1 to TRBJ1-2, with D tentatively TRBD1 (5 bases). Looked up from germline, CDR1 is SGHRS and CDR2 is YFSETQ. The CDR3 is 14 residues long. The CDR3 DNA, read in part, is TGCGCCAGCAGCTTGGCCCCACAGGAGGGGGGC. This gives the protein CASSLAPQEGG. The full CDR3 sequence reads CASSLAPQEGGYTF. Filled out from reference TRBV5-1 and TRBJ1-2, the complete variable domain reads KAGVTQTPRYLIKTRGQQVTLSCSPISGHRSVSWYQQTPGQGLQFLFEYFSETQRNKGNFPGRFSGRQFSNSRSEMNVSTLELGDSALYLCASSLAPQEGGYTFGSGTRLTVV.

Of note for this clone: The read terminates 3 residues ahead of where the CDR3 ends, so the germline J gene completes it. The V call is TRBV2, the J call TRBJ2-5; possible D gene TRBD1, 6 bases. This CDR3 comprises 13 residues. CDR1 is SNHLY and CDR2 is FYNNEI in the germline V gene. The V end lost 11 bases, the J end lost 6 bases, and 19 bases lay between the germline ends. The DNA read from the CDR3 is TGTGCCGGCCACAGGGACCCGGATAAGACC. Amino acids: CAGHRDPDKT. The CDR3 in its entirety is CAGHRDPDKTQYF.

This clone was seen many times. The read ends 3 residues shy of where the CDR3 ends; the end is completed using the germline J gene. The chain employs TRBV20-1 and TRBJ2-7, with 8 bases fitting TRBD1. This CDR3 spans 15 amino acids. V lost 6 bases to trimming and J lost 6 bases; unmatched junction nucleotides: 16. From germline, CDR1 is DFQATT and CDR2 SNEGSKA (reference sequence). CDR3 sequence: CSASRGTGLPTEQYF. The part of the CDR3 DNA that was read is TGCAGTGCCAGCCGGGGGACAGGATTACCTACCGAG.

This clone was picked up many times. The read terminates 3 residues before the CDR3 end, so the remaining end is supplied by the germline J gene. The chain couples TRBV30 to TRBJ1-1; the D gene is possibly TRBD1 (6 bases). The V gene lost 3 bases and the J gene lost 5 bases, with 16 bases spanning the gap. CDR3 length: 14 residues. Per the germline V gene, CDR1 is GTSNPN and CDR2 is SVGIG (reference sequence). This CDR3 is CAWSPRQGITEAFF. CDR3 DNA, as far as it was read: TGTGCCTGGAGCCCCCGTCAGGGGATTACTGAA.

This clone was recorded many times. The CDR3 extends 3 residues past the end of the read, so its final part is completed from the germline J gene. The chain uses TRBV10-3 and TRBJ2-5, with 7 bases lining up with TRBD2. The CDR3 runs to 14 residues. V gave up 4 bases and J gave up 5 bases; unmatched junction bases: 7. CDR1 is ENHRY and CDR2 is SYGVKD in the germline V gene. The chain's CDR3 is CAISGGGSGETQYF. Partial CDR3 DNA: TGTGCCATCAGTGGTGGCGGGAGTGGTGAGACC.

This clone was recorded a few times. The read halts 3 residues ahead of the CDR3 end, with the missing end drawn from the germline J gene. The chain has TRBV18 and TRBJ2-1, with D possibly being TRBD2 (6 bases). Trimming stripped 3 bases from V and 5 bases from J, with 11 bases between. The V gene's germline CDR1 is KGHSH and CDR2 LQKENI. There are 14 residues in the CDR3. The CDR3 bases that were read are TGTGCCAGCTCACCGGGGCTAGCGAACAATGAG. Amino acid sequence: CASSPGLANNE. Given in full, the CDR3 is CASSPGLANNEQFF.